The entry below describes one TCR beta chain. The CDR3 is 14 residues long. Germline trimming cut 0 bases from V and 4 bases from J; bases unmatched to any gene: 0. The germline CDR1 and CDR2 sequences are SGHNT and YYREEE (reference sequence). Using immunoSEQ multiplex PCR, the repertoire was profiled, and TCRdb retains in-frame clones only, with some absent. The sample has about 410,000 clones; around nine tenths are singletons. This record comes from a study of control samples from healthy donors and cancer patients. This clonotype was sampled from a man aged 40-49 years with head and neck cancer. The rearrangement uses TRBV5-4 and TRBJ2-5; TRBD1 matches 10 bases. Material for sequencing was PBMCs. The CDR3, as DNA: TGTGCCAGCAGCTTGGGGACAGGGGGAGAGACCCAGTACTTC. Translation gives CASSLGTGGETQYF.